Below, 20 T cell receptor beta chains from the same sample are listed, as sequenced in a study of blood T cells in healthy people across ages. A second roughly 7 to 12 cycle PCR used barcoded and J-beta primers. MiXCR, run by TCRdb on the 5' RACE reads, gives a single entry per CDR3 protein. The top ten clones hold about a quarter of a sample with hundreds of thousands of distinct CDR3 sequences, around three fifths of them seen once. Sequenced material: blood. These receptor sequences come from a man between 35 and 55 years old in good health.

V gene TRBV5-1 combines with J gene TRBJ2-1; a weak D match, TRBD2 (5 bases). The DNA end favors TRBJ2-7, so the J call may be wrong. The CDR3 runs 16 residues. CDR1 SGHRS and CDR2 YFSETQ come from the germline V gene. The CDR3 loop is CASSLSSGKGYNEQYF. CDR3 DNA: TGCGCCAGCAGCTTATCATCGGGAAAAGGCTACAATGAGCAGTACTTC.

The rearrangement uses TRBV19 and TRBJ1-2, with TRBD1 identical over 7 bases. The J segment lost 4 bases and the V segment lost 9 bases, leaving 5 bases of the junction unmatched. The germline gives CDR1 LNHDA, CDR2 SQIVND (reference sequence). This CDR3 comprises 12 residues. The CDR3 DNA reads TGTGCCAGCCAAGGGGGCGTCTATGGCTACACCTTC. Encoded protein: CASQGGVYGYTF.

This clonotype was counted a few times. The rearrangement joins TRBV29-1 to TRBJ2-7; maybe TRBD2 (7 bases). This CDR3 is built from 13 residues. The ends were cut back, 7 bases at V and 4 bases at J, with 17 bases in the middle. Germline V lookup: CDR1 SQVTM, CDR2 ANQGSEA. DNA for the CDR3: TGCAGCGGTGGGGGGGGCGCAGGGTACGAGCAGTACTTC. Its protein product is CSGGGGAGYEQYF.

In this sample, this clonotype turned up a few times. The rearrangement uses TRBV28 and TRBJ2-5, with TRBD2 identical over 10 bases. V lost 10 bases, J lost 5 bases, and 13 bases stayed unmatched. CDR3 length: 15 amino acids. Germline CDR1 is MDHEN and CDR2 is SYDVKM. The DNA for the CDR3 is TGTGCCACCTCCGTTTTAGCGGGAGGCAGCGAGACCCAGTACTTC. Translated, it gives CATSVLAGGSETQYF.

The rearrangement links TRBV20-1 to TRBJ2-2; D may match TRBD1 or TRBD2 (6 bases each). Deletions cut 3 bases from V and 0 bases from J, with 8 bases between. The CDR3 covers 14 residues. Per the germline V gene, CDR1 is DFQATT and CDR2 is SNEGSKA (reference sequence). The CDR3, as DNA: TGCAGTGCTAGGGGGGGCCCGAACACCGGGGAGCTGTTTTTT. It translates to CSARGGPNTGELFF.

The rearrangement uses TRBV6-1 and TRBJ2-1, with D maybe TRBD2 (5 bases). Trimming pared 8 bases from V and 0 bases from J, leaving 8 bases between. The germline V gene encodes CDR1 MNHNS and CDR2 SASEGT. The CDR3 extends over 13 amino acids. The chain's CDR3 is CASGGFSYNEQFF. As DNA, the CDR3 is TGTGCCAGCGGAGGCTTCTCCTACAATGAGCAGTTCTTC.

The J gene is TRBJ1-6, the V gene TRBV7-9, with D maybe TRBD1 (5 bases). CDR1 is SEHNR, CDR2 FQNEAQ, per germline (reference sequence). With 3 bases removed from V and 7 bases from J, the gap between germline ends came to 13 bases. This CDR3 contains 15 residues. The CDR3 DNA follows: TGTGCCAGCAGCTTTGGGCAGGGAGAGAATTCACCCCTCCACTTT. Its translation: CASSFGQGENSPLHF. Based on the CDR3 plus reference TRBV7-9 and TRBJ1-6, the full variable domain is DTGVSQNPRHKITKRGQNVTFRCDPISEHNRLYWYRQTLGQGPEFLTYFQNEAQLEKSRLLSDRFSAERPKGSFSTLEIQRTEQGDSAMYLCASSFGQGENSPLHFGNGTRLTVT.

The chain employs TRBV4-1 and TRBJ1-5; TRBD1 aligns across 7 bases. The CDR3 covers 16 residues. The J segment lost 9 bases and the V segment lost 3 bases, leaving 14 bases of the junction unmatched. Looked up from germline, CDR1 is MGHRA and CDR2 is YSYEKL. The CDR3 DNA sequence: TGCGCCAGCAGCCAGATAGGGGACAGCGTGATGAGGCCCCAGCATTTT. Translation gives CASSQIGDSVMRPQHF.

The genes are TRBV7-9 and TRBJ2-2; no clear D gene. The CDR3 sequence is 12 residues long. V was trimmed by 1 base and J by 7 bases, leaving 4 bases between them. Germline V gene lookup returns CDR1 SEHNR and CDR2 FQNEAQ (reference sequence). The CDR3 reads CASSLGRGELFF. The CDR3, as DNA: TGTGCCAGCAGCTTAGGGCGCGGGGAGCTGTTTTTT.

The rearrangement uses TRBV24-1 and TRBJ2-5; possibly TRBD1 for D (5 bases). Germline values: CDR1 KGHDR, CDR2 SFDVKD. V lost 10 bases and J 4 bases, leaving 21 bases between the germline ends. CDR3 length: 15 amino acids. CDR3 residues: CATSPWGSEAETQYF. CDR3 sequence (DNA): TGTGCCACGTCGCCCTGGGGCAGCGAAGCAGAGACCCAGTACTTC.

This chain links TRBV7-6 with TRBJ2-4; D assignment may be TRBD1 or TRBD2 (5 bases each). The DNA end is more similar to TRBJ2-5, so the J call may be wrong. CDR1 and CDR2 (germline): SGHVS, FNYEAQ. The CDR3 totals 14 residues. Here the CDR3 DNA reads TGTGCCAGCAGCTTCGATGGGACCTCAGAGACCCAGTACTTC. Its protein product is CASSFDGTSETQYF.

This clonotype was seen only a few times. The genes are TRBV10-3 and TRBJ2-4; possibly TRBD2 for D (5 bases). The DNA matches TRBJ2-5 better at its end, which makes the J call doubtful. CDR3 length: 13 residues. Germline CDR1 ENHRY, CDR2 SYGVKD. The CDR3 bases are TGTGCCATCAGTGAGTCCACGGGGGAGACCCAGTACTTC. This codes for CAISESTGETQYF.

This chain links TRBV7-2 with TRBJ2-3; no clear D. Trimming left V 0 bases short and J 2 bases short, with 6 bases between. The CDR3 sequence is 14 residues long. CDR1 is SGHTA, CDR2 FQGNSA, per germline. CDR3 coding DNA: TGTGCCAGCAGCTTAGCGTTGGCCACAGATACGCAGTATTTT. Translating gives CASSLALATDTQYF.

Here the CDR3 reads CSVVQCNEQFF. CDR3 in DNA: TGCAGCGTAGTACAGTGCAATGAGCAGTTCTTC. The V gene is TRBV29-1, the J gene TRBJ2-1; D is ambiguous. CDR1 SQVTM and CDR2 ANQGSEA come from the germline V gene. The CDR3 loop spans 11 amino acids. The germline V and J ends were trimmed by 6 bases and 6 bases, with 9 bases remaining between them.

This chain connects TRBV24-1 to TRBJ2-1, with a tentative D call TRBD2 (5 bases). The CDR3 is 16 residues long. V lost 1 base, J lost 7 bases, and 16 bases lay in between. CDR1 KGHDR and CDR2 SFDVKD come from the germline V gene. CDR3 residues: CATSDFGIGPGNEQFF. In DNA, the CDR3 is TGTGCCACCAGTGATTTTGGAATCGGTCCGGGGAATGAGCAGTTCTTC.

This clonotype was detected only a few times. The chain recombines TRBV6-5 with TRBJ2-3, with TRBD1 matching 9 bases. The germline V gene encodes CDR1 MNHEY and CDR2 SVGAGI. Unmatched junction bases numbered 7, after V lost 4 bases and J lost 5 bases. The CDR3 contains 15 residues. The CDR3 reads CASSSPGQGEDTQYF. The CDR3 region has the DNA TGTGCCAGCAGTTCCCCGGGACAGGGTGAAGATACGCAGTATTTT.

The genes are TRBV7-9 and TRBJ1-5, with no clear D. CDR1 and CDR2 from the germline V gene are SEHNR and FQNEAQ (reference sequence). Trimming pared 3 bases from V and 3 bases from J, leaving 6 bases between. The CDR3 is made up of 13 amino acids. CDR3 protein: CASSFQPNQPQHF. The CDR3 nucleotides read TGTGCCAGCAGCTTCCAGCCCAATCAGCCCCAGCATTTT.

The J gene is TRBJ1-1, the V gene TRBV28; 9 nucleotides agree with TRBD1. The CDR3 sequence is 16 residues long. V shed 6 bases and J 10 bases; nucleotides not matched to a gene: 18. CDR1 and CDR2 from the germline V gene are MDHEN and SYDVKM. The CDR3 region has the DNA TGTGCCAGCAGCCCGAACTGGGACAGGGAGGGACGGGGAGCTTTCTTT. This sequence encodes CASSPNWDREGRGAFF.

This rearrangement joins TRBV10-3 to TRBJ1-4; 8 positions match TRBD1. The junction had 3 bases not matched to a gene; V was cut back by 6 bases and J by 6 bases. Germline V CDR1 and CDR2: ENHRY, SYGVKD. This CDR3 is 13 amino acids long. This chain's CDR3 is CAIRKTGDEKLFF. The DNA of the CDR3 is TGTGCCATCAGGAAGACAGGGGATGAAAAACTGTTTTTT.

The rearrangement uses TRBV27 and TRBJ2-4, with 8 bases fitting TRBD2. The J call may be wrong; the DNA end is better matched by TRBJ2-7. The CDR3 spans 15 residues. Germline V gives CDR1 MNHEY, CDR2 SMNVEV (reference sequence). CDR3 nucleotide sequence: TGTGCCAGCAGTTTTGAAGGGACTAGGGGGTACGAGCAGTACTTC. Protein: CASSFEGTRGYEQYF.